This TCR beta chain was obtained from a study of blood T cell repertoires in COVID-19. In terms of age and location, participants ranged from about 18 to 100 years and lived in about two dozen US areas. Participant-given clinical history determined each cohort assignment. Within 2 weeks of study entry, exposed participants had contacted a PCR-confirmed or clinician-diagnosed COVID-19 case. Some clones are missing from TCRdb's copy, which holds only in-frame ones; the method was immunoSEQ multiplex PCR. The repertoire consists of about 350,000 clones, with 88% occurring once and the leading ten covering 1%. V gave up 5 bases and J gave up 4 bases; unmatched junction bases: 7. Looked up from germline, CDR1 is SGHTA and CDR2 is FQGNSA. The CDR3 consists of 15 residues.

Sequenced: PBMCs or T cells enriched from blood (not recorded which). The clonotype originates from a woman aged 25 to 39 who had been exposed to COVID-19. The chain joins TRBV7-2 to TRBJ2-7, with 11 nucleotides matching TRBD2. The CDR3 sequence is CASSRTSGSWYEQYF. CDR3 DNA: TGTGCCAGCAGCCGTACTAGCGGGAGTTGGTACGAGCAGTACTTC. Variable domain in full (rest from reference TRBV7-2 and TRBJ2-7): GAGVSQSPSNKVTEKGKDVELRCDPISGHTALYWYRQSLGQGLEFLIYFQGNSAPDKSGLPSDRFSAERTGGSVSTLTIQRTQQEDSAVYLCASSRTSGSWYEQYFGPGTRLTVT.